This TCR beta chain was recovered during a study of shared clonotypes between healthy human individuals. Trimming shortened V by 5 bases and J by 5 bases, and 15 bases separated the two germline ends. The CDR3 loop spans 14 amino acids. CDR1 is SNHLY and CDR2 is FYNNEI in the germline V gene. The study, taken as a whole, reports: The sharing of roughly 5% of naive CD4 clonotypes was seen across a handful of donors. Larger estimated richness was generally recorded for naive subsets relative to memory subsets. The generation probabilities recorded for non-shared clonotypes fell below those of clonotypes shared by all four donors.

Genomic DNA belonging to each subset was distributed in equal measure over several immunoSEQ plates. This table comes from immunoSEQ multiplex PCR, and its TCRdb copy is limited to in-frame clones, with some not included. In the table there are nearly 1,000,000 clones, over 60% of which are singletons. In the case of this clone: Its antigen is not identified.

The sample taken for sequencing was memory CD4+ T cells sorted from blood. The subset was: CD45RA-negative fraction. The sequence was obtained from a man aged 18 to 29 in good health. The genes are TRBV2 and TRBJ2-5, with D unclear. For the CDR3, the DNA is TGTGCCAGCAGTCCCAACAGTGTTGGGGAGACCCAGTACTTC. Its protein product is CASSPNSVGETQYF.